This T cell receptor (beta chain) was captured in a study of shared clonotypes between healthy human individuals. Across the study: Those who served as donors were a couple of women and a few men between the ages of 18 and 49. Study conclusions and caveats: Across a handful of donors, naive CD4 shared about 5%, naive CD8 around 3.5%, memory CD4 roughly 2.1%, memory CD8 0.4% to 0.5%.

With regard to this clone: Its cognate antigen is unknown.

Using immunoSEQ multiplex PCR, the repertoire was profiled, and TCRdb retains in-frame clones only, with some absent. Of 2 million to 2.5 million clones listed, under 95% are singletons. Every contributor of samples was a Caucasian grown-up residing in Nashville, Tennessee. CDR1 and CDR2 from the germline V gene are MNHNS and SASEGT. The CDR3 is 14 residues long. The V and J ends lost 5 bases and 3 bases respectively, with 13 bases between them. The source is a man younger than 35 in good health. Some clones in this sample may be carry-over from other donors' samples. The chain recombines TRBV6-1 with TRBJ2-5, with D possibly matching TRBD1 (8 bases). The specimen was naive CD4+ T cells from PBMCs. The subset is: CD45RA+ positively selected. The CDR3 reads CASSNRGGEETQYF. The CDR3 coding sequence is TGTGCCAGCAGTAACAGGGGGGGAGAAGAGACCCAGTACTTC.